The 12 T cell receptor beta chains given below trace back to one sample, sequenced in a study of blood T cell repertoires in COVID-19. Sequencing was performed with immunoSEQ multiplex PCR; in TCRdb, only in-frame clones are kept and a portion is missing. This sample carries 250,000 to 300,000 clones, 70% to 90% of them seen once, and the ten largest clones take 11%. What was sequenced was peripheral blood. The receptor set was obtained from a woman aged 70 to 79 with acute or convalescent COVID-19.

The CDR3 region is CASRPGQGAYGYTF. DNA of the CDR3: TGTGCCAGCAGACCGGGACAGGGAGCCTATGGCTACACCTTC. The rearrangement uses TRBV18 and TRBJ1-2, with TRBD1 matching over 9 bases. Germline assignment: CDR1 KGHSH and CDR2 LQKENI. V lost 8 bases to trimming and J lost 4 bases; unmatched junction nucleotides: 8. The CDR3 is 14 residues long.

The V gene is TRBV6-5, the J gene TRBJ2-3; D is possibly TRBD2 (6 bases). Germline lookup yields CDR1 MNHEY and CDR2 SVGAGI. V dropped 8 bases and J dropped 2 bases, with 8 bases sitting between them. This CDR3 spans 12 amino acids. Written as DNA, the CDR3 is TGTGCCAGCGGGGGGTCCACAGATACGCAGTATTTT. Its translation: CASGGSTDTQYF.

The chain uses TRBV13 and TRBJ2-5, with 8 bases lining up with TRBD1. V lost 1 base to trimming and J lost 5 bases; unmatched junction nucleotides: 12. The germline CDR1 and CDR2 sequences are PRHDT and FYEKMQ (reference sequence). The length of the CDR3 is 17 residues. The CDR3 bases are TGTGCCAGCAGCTTAGTGGGCTCGGGCAGGGGGCAGGAGACCCAGTACTTC. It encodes CASSLVGSGRGQETQYF.

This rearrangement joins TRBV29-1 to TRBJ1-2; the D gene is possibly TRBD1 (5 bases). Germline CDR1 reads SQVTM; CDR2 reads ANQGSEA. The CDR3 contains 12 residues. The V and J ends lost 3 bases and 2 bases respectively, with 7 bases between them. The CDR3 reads CSVDPGNYGYTF. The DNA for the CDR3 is TGCAGCGTTGATCCAGGGAACTATGGCTACACCTTC.

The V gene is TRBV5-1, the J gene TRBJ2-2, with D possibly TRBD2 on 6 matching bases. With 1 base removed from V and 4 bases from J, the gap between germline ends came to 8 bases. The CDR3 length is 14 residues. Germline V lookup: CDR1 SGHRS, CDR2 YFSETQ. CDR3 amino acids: CASSLPGVTGELFF. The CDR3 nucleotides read TGCGCCAGCAGCTTGCCGGGGGTCACCGGGGAGCTGTTTTTT.

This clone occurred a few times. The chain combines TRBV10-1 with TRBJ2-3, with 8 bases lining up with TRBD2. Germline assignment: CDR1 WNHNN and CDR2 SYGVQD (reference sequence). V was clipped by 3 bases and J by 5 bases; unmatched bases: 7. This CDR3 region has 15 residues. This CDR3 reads CASSDIGGARDTQYF. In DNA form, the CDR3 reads TGCGCCAGCAGTGATATCGGGGGGGCCCGAGATACGCAGTATTTT.

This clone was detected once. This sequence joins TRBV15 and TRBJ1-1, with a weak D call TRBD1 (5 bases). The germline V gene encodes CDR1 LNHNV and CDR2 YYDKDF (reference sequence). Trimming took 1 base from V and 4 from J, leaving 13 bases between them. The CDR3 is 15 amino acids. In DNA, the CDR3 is TGTGCCACCAGCAGAGGCCCGCGCCAGGGCACTGAAGCTTTCTTT. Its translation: CATSRGPRQGTEAFF.

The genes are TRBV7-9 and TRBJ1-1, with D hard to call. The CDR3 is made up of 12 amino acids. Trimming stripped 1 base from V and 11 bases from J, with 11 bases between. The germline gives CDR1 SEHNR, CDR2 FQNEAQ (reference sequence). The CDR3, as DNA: TGTGCCAGCAGCTTAGAGTTGCAGGTCGCTTTCTTT. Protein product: CASSLELQVAFF.

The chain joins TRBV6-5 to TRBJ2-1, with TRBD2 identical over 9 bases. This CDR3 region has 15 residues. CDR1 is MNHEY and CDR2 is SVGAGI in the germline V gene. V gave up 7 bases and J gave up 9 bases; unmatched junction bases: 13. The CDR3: CASTDRASGTGEQFF. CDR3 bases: TGTGCCAGCACCGACCGGGCTAGCGGGACCGGTGAGCAGTTCTTC.

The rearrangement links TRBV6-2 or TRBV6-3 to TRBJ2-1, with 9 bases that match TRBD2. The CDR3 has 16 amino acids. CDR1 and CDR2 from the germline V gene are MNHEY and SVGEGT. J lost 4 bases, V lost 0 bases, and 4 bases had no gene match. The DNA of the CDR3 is TGTGCCAGCAGTTACTCAAAAGCGGGGGGTTACAATGAGCAGTTCTTC. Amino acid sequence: CASSYSKAGGYNEQFF.

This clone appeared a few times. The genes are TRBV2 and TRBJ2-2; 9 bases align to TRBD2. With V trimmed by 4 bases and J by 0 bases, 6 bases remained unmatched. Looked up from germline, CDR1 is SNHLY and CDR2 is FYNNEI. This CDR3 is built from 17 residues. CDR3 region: CASSVAGGLANTGELFF. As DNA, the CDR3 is TGTGCCAGCAGTGTTGCGGGGGGGCTCGCGAACACCGGGGAGCTGTTTTTT.

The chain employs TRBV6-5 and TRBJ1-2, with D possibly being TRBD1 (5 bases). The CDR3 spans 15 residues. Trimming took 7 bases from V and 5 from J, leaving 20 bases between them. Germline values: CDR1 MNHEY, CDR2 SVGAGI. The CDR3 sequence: CASTPRIGVQYGYTF. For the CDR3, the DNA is TGTGCCAGCACCCCCCGGATAGGGGTTCAATATGGCTACACCTTC.